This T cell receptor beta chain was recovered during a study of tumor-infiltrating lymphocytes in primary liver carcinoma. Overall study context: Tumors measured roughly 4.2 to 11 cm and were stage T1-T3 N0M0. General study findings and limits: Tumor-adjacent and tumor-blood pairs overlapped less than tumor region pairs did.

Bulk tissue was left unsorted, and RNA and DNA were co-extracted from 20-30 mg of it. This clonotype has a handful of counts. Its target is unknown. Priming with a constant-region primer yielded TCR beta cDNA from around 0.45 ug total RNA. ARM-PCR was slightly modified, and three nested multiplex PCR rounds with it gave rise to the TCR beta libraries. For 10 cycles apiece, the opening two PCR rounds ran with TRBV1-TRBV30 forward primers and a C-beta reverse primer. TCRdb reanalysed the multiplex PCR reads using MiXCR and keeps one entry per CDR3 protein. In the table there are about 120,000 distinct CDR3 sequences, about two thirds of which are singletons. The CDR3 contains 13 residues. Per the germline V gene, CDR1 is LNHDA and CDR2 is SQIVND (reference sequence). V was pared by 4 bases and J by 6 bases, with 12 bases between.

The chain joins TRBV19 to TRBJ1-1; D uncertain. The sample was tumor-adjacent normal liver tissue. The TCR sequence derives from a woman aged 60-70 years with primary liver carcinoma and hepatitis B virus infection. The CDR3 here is CASSTIGGAEAFF. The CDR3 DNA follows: TGTGCCAGTAGTACCATCGGTGGGGCTGAAGCTTTCTTT.